One and the same sample provided the 4 T cell receptor beta chains below, sequenced in a study of STAT3 mutations in large granular lymphocyte leukemia. Broader study findings: At least one immunodominant TCR beta clonotype appeared in every T-cell large granular lymphocyte leukemia patient.

Which antigens these TCRs recognize remains unknown. Profiling relied on immunoSEQ multiplex PCR, and the TCRdb table lists in-frame clones only, not all of them. The sample lists some 10,000 clones; around 49% were seen once. Sequencing was performed on peripheral blood mononuclear cells. Every receptor here comes from a boy younger than 18 with T-cell large granular lymphocyte leukemia. Some clones in this sample may be carry-over from other donors' samples.

The chain recombines TRBV5-1 with TRBJ1-1, with a possible D match to TRBD1 (5 bases). V lost 2 bases, J lost 4 bases, and 15 bases lay in between. Per germline, CDR1 SGHRS and CDR2 YFSETQ. The CDR3 has 15 amino acids. CDR3 in DNA: TGCGCCAGCAGCTTTCCCCAGGGTGGGGTCACTGAAGCTTTCTTT. The encoded protein is CASSFPQGGVTEAFF.

The rearrangement joins TRBV18 to TRBJ1-5; 10 bases fit TRBD1. The V and J ends lost 2 bases and 6 bases, in that order; junction bases with no gene match: 4. The germline CDR1 and CDR2 sequences are KGHSH and LQKENI. This CDR3 is 15 amino acids long. CDR3 DNA sequence: TGTGCCAGCTCACCAGGGACAGGGGTCGCTCAGCCCCAGCATTTT. Encoded protein: CASSPGTGVAQPQHF. The full variable domain, completed using reference TRBV18 and TRBJ1-5, is NAGVMQNPRHLVRRRGQEARLRCSPMKGHSHVYWYRQLPEEGLKFMVYLQKENIIDESGMPKERFSAEFPKEGPSILRIQQVVRGDSAAYFCASSPGTGVAQPQHFGDGTRLSIL.

To note about this clone: The junction does not match germline at one end; this may be a read error. The V gene is TRBV5-1, the J gene TRBJ2-3; the D gene is possibly TRBD2 (7 bases). The germline gives CDR1 SGHRS, CDR2 YFSETQ. The length of the CDR3 is 15 residues. This chain's CDR3 is CASRLGGASTDTQYF. The CDR3 DNA reads TGCGCCAGCAGATTGGGGGGGGCTAGCACAGATACGCAGTATTTT.

The chain employs TRBV19 and TRBJ1-5, with a weak D call TRBD1 (6 bases). The CDR3 sequence is 13 residues long. Trimming cost V 5 bases and J 16 bases, with 21 bases left between them. In germline, CDR1 is LNHDA, CDR2 SQIVND (reference sequence). The CDR3 DNA reads TGTGCCAGTAGTGTGACCGGGACACGGCCCGGTCATTTT. Its translation is CASSVTGTRPGHF.